The rows below give T cell receptor beta chains drawn from one sample of a study of cytomegalovirus exposure and HLA in healthy donors. The data were produced by immunoSEQ multiplex PCR, yet TCRdb's version contains in-frame clones alone and is incomplete. Of some 190,000 clones listed, approximately 78% are singletons. The sample was PBMCs. Source of these receptors: a male donor in good health and CMV-seronegative. Each CDR3 is given with its conserved first and last residue. The D gene is left open where the match is weak. A row's size may be missing; if present it is once, few, many or a size class.

j_call,d_call,clone_size,v_call,cdr3_aa,cdr3_nt
TRBJ2-1,NA,NA,TRBV15,CATSRRTGAYYEQFF,TGTGCCACCAGCAGGCGGACGGGAGCGTACTATGAGCAGTTCTTC
TRBJ1-1,NA,few,TRBV6-5,CASSRDTEAFF,TGTGCCAGCAGCCGGGACACTGAAGCTTTCTTT
TRBJ2-1,NA,NA,TRBV27,CASSLSVGENEQFF,TGTGCCAGCAGTTTAAGCGTCGGGGAGAATGAGCAGTTCTTC
TRBJ2-7,NA,NA,TRBV13,CASSLDRIGEQYF,TGTGCCAGCAGCTTAGACAGGATTGGCGAGCAGTACTTC
TRBJ2-7,NA,NA,TRBV5-1,CASSLGHIGEQYF,TGCGCCAGCAGCCTGGGACATATTGGCGAGCAGTACTTC
TRBJ2-7,TRBD2,NA,TRBV6-4,CASSRPGLAGVSSYEQYF,TGTGCCAGCAGCCGGCCCGGACTAGCGGGAGTGTCATCCTACGAGCAGTACTTC
TRBJ2-1,TRBD1,few,TRBV6-6,CASSYRGQGYEQFF,TGTGCCAGCAGTTACCGGGGACAGGGATATGAGCAGTTCTTC
TRBJ1-4,NA,NA,TRBV30,CAWSVIDEKLFF,TGTGCCTGGAGTGTAATCGATGAAAAACTGTTTTTT
TRBJ2-5,NA,NA,TRBV7-2,CASSWALQETQYF,TGTGCCAGCAGCTGGGCACTCCAAGAGACCCAGTACTTC
TRBJ2-7,NA,NA,TRBV7-8,CASTTRLSYEQYF,TGTGCCAGCACCACAAGACTCTCCTACGAGCAGTACTTC
TRBJ1-1,NA,once,TRBV28,CASSFSGSAFF,TGTGCCAGCAGTTTCTCGGGTTCGGCTTTCTTT
TRBJ2-7,NA,once,TRBV27,CASSSGSPDYEQYF,TGTGCCAGCAGCTCCGGGTCCCCAGATTACGAGCAGTACTTC
TRBJ2-7,NA,few,TRBV11-2,CASSLGTFYEQYF,TGTGCCAGCAGCTTAGGGACTTTTTACGAGCAGTACTTC
TRBJ2-7,NA,NA,TRBV5-4,CASSFGRGEQYF,TGTGCCAGCAGCTTCGGCCGGGGTGAGCAGTACTTC
TRBJ2-3,NA,NA,TRBV9,CASSVGSGPSTDTQYF,TGTGCCAGCAGCGTAGGTTCGGGTCCGAGCACAGATACGCAGTATTTT
TRBJ2-7,TRBD1,NA,TRBV6-5,CASSRGTGFEQYF,TGTGCCAGCAGTCGGGGGACAGGGTTCGAGCAGTACTTC
TRBJ2-5,TRBD1,NA,TRBV29-1,CSAGARGETQYF,TGCAGCGCCGGGGCCAGGGGGGAGACCCAGTACTTC
TRBJ2-6,TRBD1,NA,TRBV5-1,CASSLGQGATGANVLTF,TGCGCCAGCAGCTTGGGACAGGGGGCAACTGGGGCCAACGTCCTGACTTTC
TRBJ2-3,TRBD1,NA,TRBV5-1,CASSELQGGTDTQYF,TGCGCCAGCAGCGAGTTACAGGGGGGAACAGATACGCAGTATTTT
TRBJ2-5,NA,NA,TRBV7-9,CASITEATQYF,TGTGCCAGCATCACCGAGGCCACCCAGTACTTC
TRBJ1-6,NA,NA,TRBV19,CASSLDQGSSYNSPLHF,TGTGCCAGTAGTTTGGACCAGGGAAGCTCCTATAATTCACCCCTCCACTTT
TRBJ1-2,NA,NA,TRBV28,CASSLSGRYGYTF,TGTGCCAGCAGTTTATCAGGGCGCTATGGCTACACCTTC
TRBJ2-2,NA,NA,TRBV7-2,CASSARPSAGELFF,TGTGCCAGCAGCGCAAGGCCTAGCGCCGGGGAGCTGTTTTTT
TRBJ1-1,TRBD1,NA,TRBV6-5,CASSYTAAGGLTEAFF,TGTGCCAGCAGTTACACAGCCGCAGGGGGTCTTACTGAAGCTTTCTTT
TRBJ1-5,TRBD1,few,TRBV30,CAWSPDRGRWTPQHF,TGTGCCTGGAGTCCGGACAGGGGGAGGTGGACACCCCAGCATTTT
TRBJ1-2,TRBD1,few,TRBV7-3,CASSLGGDGGYTF,TGTGCCAGCAGCCTAGGGGGCGACGGTGGCTACACCTTC
TRBJ2-7,TRBD1,NA,TRBV6-1,CASSAYRGHYEQYF,TGTGCCAGCAGTGCCTACAGGGGGCACTACGAGCAGTACTTC
TRBJ2-1,TRBD1,NA,TRBV5-1,CASSLEGARNEQFF,TGCGCCAGCAGCTTGGAGGGGGCCAGAAATGAGCAGTTCTTC
TRBJ1-5,NA,NA,TRBV10-3,CAISESAGAANQPQHF,TGTGCCATCAGTGAGTCTGCAGGGGCTGCTAATCAGCCCCAGCATTTT
TRBJ1-2,NA,NA,TRBV7-9,CSSRSSGTHYGYTF,TGTTCCAGCAGATCTTCCGGGACACACTATGGCTACACCTTC
TRBJ2-1,TRBD2,NA,TRBV27,CASSFEYWTSGIGEQFF,TGTGCCAGCAGTTTTGAATACTGGACTAGCGGGATTGGTGAGCAGTTCTTC
TRBJ2-2,TRBD2,NA,TRBV5-1,CASSLEGLAGNTGELFF,TGCGCCAGCAGCTTGGAGGGACTAGCGGGGAACACCGGGGAGCTGTTTTTT
TRBJ2-1,TRBD1,NA,TRBV2,CASDGTASYNEQFF,TGTGCCAGCGATGGGACAGCTTCCTACAATGAGCAGTTCTTC
TRBJ2-7,NA,NA,TRBV28,CATLEVGYEQYF,TGTGCCACCTTGGAGGTTGGCTACGAGCAGTACTTC
TRBJ2-5,NA,NA,TRBV9,CASSGHGGPETQYF,TGTGCCAGCAGCGGCCACGGGGGGCCCGAGACCCAGTACTTC
TRBJ2-7,NA,NA,TRBV6-5,CASGRDTHYEQYF,TGTGCCAGCGGCCGGGACACCCACTACGAGCAGTACTTC
TRBJ1-5,TRBD1,NA,TRBV5-6,CASSLRYSGRGEPQHF,TGTGCCAGCAGCTTGAGATACTCGGGCAGGGGGGAGCCCCAGCATTTT
TRBJ1-1,TRBD1,few,TRBV5-1,CASRETGVGAEAFF,TGCGCCAGCAGAGAGACAGGGGTAGGAGCTGAAGCTTTCTTT
TRBJ2-7,NA,NA,TRBV27,CASSYLGREQYF,TGTGCCAGCAGCTACTTGGGGAGGGAGCAGTACTTC
TRBJ2-7,NA,NA,TRBV5-3,CARSLPRLAGPTYEQYF,TGTGCCAGAAGCTTGCCCCGATTGGCAGGCCCTACCTACGAGCAGTACTTC